This T cell receptor (beta chain) was identified during a study of neurological immune-mediated disorders. Time point in this sample: longitudinal time-point 3. The study used blood bank volunteers in Maryland, USA, as healthy controls. Looked up from germline, CDR1 is SGHTA and CDR2 is FQGTGA. This CDR3 contains 13 residues. The V and J ends lost 3 bases and 7 bases respectively, with 7 bases between them. Synthesis of cDNA was accomplished via 5'RACE employing 10-nucleotide random UMIs. MiXCR, applied by TCRdb to the 5' RACE reads, yields one record per CDR3 protein. The sample lists approximately 45,000 distinct CDR3 sequences; about 14% were seen once. In its sample, this clonotype was seen many times.

The J gene is TRBJ1-6, the V gene TRBV7-3, with a tentative D call TRBD1 (5 bases). The clonotype originates from a young man in good health. Sequencing input: PBMCs. The DNA of the CDR3 is TGTGCCAGCAGCTTGACAGTAAATTCACCCCTCCACTTT. This sequence encodes CASSLTVNSPLHF.